This T cell receptor beta chain is drawn from a study of cytomegalovirus exposure and HLA in healthy donors. Germline CDR1 MNHNS, CDR2 SASEGT. Trimming took 2 bases from V and 1 from J, leaving 8 bases between them. This CDR3 is built from 14 residues. PCR employed 60 Vbeta and 13 Jbeta primers. Sequencing used immunoSEQ multiplex PCR; TCRdb keeps in-frame clones, though not all of them. The table shows about 100,000 clones, with about 80% occurring only once. V and J are TRBV6-1 and TRBJ2-5; tentative D call: TRBD2 (6 bases). The TCR comes from a female donor in good health and CMV-seropositive. Sequencing was performed on PBMCs. The CDR3: CASSELSGQETQYF. CDR3 coding DNA: TGTGCCAGCAGTGAACTTAGCGGCCAAGAGACCCAGTACTTC.